These 17 T cell receptor beta chains were all obtained from the same sample, sequenced in a study of CD8+ T cells in alopecia areata. RNA extraction was followed by reverse transcription into cDNA, which acted as the sequencing template. Sequencing used immunoSEQ multiplex PCR; TCRdb keeps in-frame clones, though not all of them. Sampling found over 100,000 clones, none seen once. Material: lesional skin. These TCRs come from a C3H/HeJ mouse with alopecia areata. The strain bears MHC haplotype H2-k.

About this clone: The genes and germline here are from mouse. The read gets to within 4 residues of the CDR3 end, and the germline J gene fills in the rest. This chain connects TRBV14 to TRBJ2-7; perhaps TRBD1 as D (5 bases). Germline CDR1 and CDR2: SGHDT and FRDEAV. The CDR3 runs to 13 residues. V was clipped by 2 bases and J by 3 bases, with 9 bases between them. The chain's CDR3 is CASSFGQNYEQYF. The CDR3 DNA, read in part, is TGTGCCAGCAGTTTTGGACAAAACTAT.

This clone was observed many times. The gene names given are mouse names. The read comes to an end 4 residues before the CDR3 does, leaving the germline J gene to fill in the end. The chain employs TRBV13-3 and TRBJ2-7, with TRBD1 identical over 9 bases. The germline V gene encodes CDR1 NNHDY and CDR2 SYVADS. This CDR3 is 14 amino acids long. Partial CDR3 DNA: TGTGCCAGCAGCCCCGGGACAGGGTCGGAT. Translation gives CASSPGTGSD. The complete CDR3 reads CASSPGTGSDEQYF.

This clone was seen a few times. At residue 12, the DNA translation does not agree with TCRdb's protein; the protein displayed here is the one encoded by the DNA. The gene symbols are mouse symbols. The CDR3 end is not reached by the read, which stops 3 residues before it; the germline J gene fills it in. The chain joins TRBV13-3 to TRBJ1-3, with 9 bases that match TRBD1. Germline V CDR1 and CDR2: NNHDY, SYVADS. The ends lost 5 bases at V and 0 bases at J; junction bases unmatched: 3. The CDR3 sequence is 15 residues long. The CDR3 loop reads CASRQGAYSGNTLYF. The sequenced part of the CDR3 DNA is TGTGCCAGCAGACAGGGGGCCTATTCTGGAAATACG. Variable domain in full (rest from reference TRBV13-3 and TRBJ1-3): EAAVTQSPRSKVAVTGGKVTLSCHQTNNHDYMYWYRQDTGHGLRLIHYSYVADSTEKGDIPDGYKASRPSQENFSLILELASLSQTAVYFCASRQGAYSGNTLYFGEGSRLIVV.

For this clone: These gene names are mouse names. The covered CDR3 bases are TGTGCCAGCACCTTCGGGACTGGGGGGGAT. Its protein is CASTFGTGGD. The entire CDR3 protein reads CASTFGTGGDEQYF. The chain is built from TRBV19 and TRBJ2-7; TRBD2 agrees at 13 bases. The read ends 4 residues early relative to the CDR3; the germline J gene fills the gap. CDR3 length: 14 amino acids. In germline, CDR1 is FNHDT, CDR2 SITEND (reference sequence).

Of note for this clone: Any gene name here is a mouse gene name. The CDR3 is cut off 4 residues early in the read; its end comes from the germline J gene. The chain carries TRBV13-3 and TRBJ2-4; 8 positions agree with TRBD1. There are 15 residues in the CDR3. CDR1 is NNHDY, CDR2 SYVADS, per germline. The CDR3 sequence: CASSPRTGMGNTLYF. CDR3 DNA (partial): TGTGCCAGCAGCCCCCGGACAGGGATGGGGAAC.

As to this clone: These gene names are mouse names. The CDR3 goes on 4 residues after the read ends, and that part is filled in from the germline J gene. The chain employs TRBV31 and TRBJ2-1; 8 positions agree with TRBD2. J was trimmed by 6 bases and V by 2 bases; bases with no gene match: 3. The CDR3 length is 13 residues. The germline V gene has CDR1 GKSSPN and CDR2 SITVG. The CDR3 loop reads CAWSSWGVAEQFF. CDR3 DNA, as far as it was read: TGTGCCTGGAGTTCCTGGGGGGTTGCT. The full variable domain, with the rest looked up from reference TRBV31 and TRBJ2-1, is AQTIHQWPVAEIKAVGSPLSLGCTIKGKSSPNLYWYWQATGGTLQQLFYSITVGQVESVVQLNLSASRPKDDQFILSTEKLLLSHSGFYLCAWSSWGVAEQFFGPGTRLTVL.

This clone turned up a few times. Mouse gene names and germline throughout. The read terminates 4 residues ahead of where the CDR3 ends, so the germline J gene completes it. The same CDR3 also results from other DNA sequences found in this sample. The chain recombines TRBV1 with TRBJ2-5; TRBD2 agrees at 7 bases. Unmatched junction bases numbered 6, after V lost 0 bases and J lost 3 bases. CDR3 size: 16 residues. The V gene's germline CDR1 is NSQYPW and CDR2 LRSPGD (reference sequence). The sequenced part of the CDR3 DNA is TGCACCTGCAGTGCAGATCTCGGGGGGGGGCAAGAC. This gives the protein CTCSADLGGGQD. The CDR3, in full, reads CTCSADLGGGQDTQYF.

As concerns this clone: Mouse gene names and germline throughout. The CDR3 end lies 4 residues beyond the end of the read and is filled in from the germline J gene. V and J are TRBV14 and TRBJ1-1, with 9 bases matching TRBD1. The CDR3 has 14 amino acids. Germline lookup yields CDR1 SGHDT and CDR2 FRDEAV. Trimming cost V 5 bases and J 1 base; bases outside gene matches: 3. CDR3 loop: CASRPGQGNTEVFF. The part of the CDR3 DNA that was read is TGTGCCAGCAGACCGGGACAGGGGAACACA.

Concerning this clone: Genes and germline are mouse. The CDR3 goes on 4 residues after the read ends, and that part is filled in from the germline J gene. Other DNA sequences in the same sample also yield this CDR3. This chain links TRBV13-3 with TRBJ1-1, with D possibly being TRBD1 (6 bases). The CDR3 consists of 13 residues. Germline CDR1 NNHDY, CDR2 SYVADS. The CDR3 DNA, read in part, is TGTGCCAGCAGCGTCAGGGGAGGAACA. It codes for CASSVRGGT. The entire CDR3 is CASSVRGGTEVFF.

Only a few counts were recorded for this clone. The germline and genes are mouse ones. The read terminates 4 residues before the CDR3 end, so the remaining end is supplied by the germline J gene. The genes are TRBV13-3 and TRBJ1-4, with 7 bases lining up with TRBD1. The V gene end was trimmed by 3 bases and the J gene end by 4 bases; junction bases not matched to a gene: 3. CDR3 length: 14 residues. Germline V lookup: CDR1 NNHDY, CDR2 SYVADS. CDR3 bases read: TGTGCCAGCAGTGCGAGGGGGCTCAACGAA. Translation gives CASSARGLNE. The entire CDR3 protein is CASSARGLNERLFF.

This clone has just a few counts. Gene names refer to mouse genes. The CDR3 is cut off 4 residues early in the read; its end comes from the germline J gene. The V and J genes are TRBV1 and TRBJ1-1; D ambiguous. This CDR3 is 13 amino acids long. Germline V gives CDR1 NSQYPW, CDR2 LRSPGD (reference sequence). The CDR3 sequence is CTCSADFRTEVFF. The DNA read from the CDR3 is TGCACCTGCAGTGCAGATTTCAGGACA. Variable domain in full (rest from reference TRBV1 and TRBJ1-1): VTLLEQNPRWRLVPRGQAVNLRCILKNSQYPWMSWYQQDLQKQLQWLFTLRSPGDKEVKSLPGADYLATRVTDTELRLQVANMSQGRTLYCTCSADFRTEVFFGKGTRLTVV.

The table lists this clone with a few counts. Genes and germline are mouse. Sequencing ends 4 residues short of the CDR3 end; the germline J gene provides the rest. The chain links TRBV13-3 to TRBJ2-7, with 10 bases lining up with TRBD2. This CDR3 comprises 15 residues. Germline V CDR1 and CDR2: NNHDY, SYVADS. CDR3 DNA, as far as it was read: TGTGCCAGCAGTGATGGAGGCTGGGGGGGCGAT. It yields the protein CASSDGGWGGD. The complete CDR3 reads CASSDGGWGGDEQYF.

This clone was picked up a small number of times. Genes and germline are mouse. The CDR3 DNA, read in part, is TGCACCTGCAGTGCAGCCCGGACAGGGTCAAACACCGGG. This translates into CTCSAARTGSNTG. Given in full, the CDR3 is CTCSAARTGSNTGQLYF. The chain has TRBV1 and TRBJ2-2; TRBD1 agrees at 8 bases. The CDR3 is cut off 4 residues early in the read; its end comes from the germline J gene. Germline CDR1 is NSQYPW and CDR2 is LRSPGD (reference sequence). The V segment lost 1 base and the J segment 0 bases; nucleotides outside the gene matches: 4. This CDR3 is built from 17 residues.

This clone has more than one count but fewer than ten. The gene names given are mouse names. The sequence runs out 4 residues before the end of the CDR3; the remainder is reconstructed from the germline J gene. V usage is TRBV13-3 and J usage is TRBJ2-3; D is possibly TRBD1 (6 bases). CDR1 and CDR2 (germline): NNHDY, SYVADS. The V gene lost 7 bases and the J gene lost 4 bases, with 10 bases spanning the gap. There are 12 residues in the CDR3. CDR3 bases read: TGTGCCAGCGGGACAATCACAGAA. Translated: CASGTITE. The entire CDR3 reads CASGTITETLYF.

As regards this clone: Gene names and germline refer to mouse. Coverage ceases 4 residues before the CDR3 finishes, and the germline J gene fills in the end. This chain links TRBV13-3 with TRBJ1-4, with 8 bases lining up with TRBD1. J was trimmed by 6 bases and V by 2 bases; bases with no gene match: 6. The length of the CDR3 is 15 residues. Germline CDR1 reads NNHDY; CDR2 reads SYVADS. The CDR3 bases that were read are TGTGCCAGCAGTGACCGACAGGGGCGGGACGAA. The encoded protein is CASSDRQGRDE. The entire CDR3 protein is CASSDRQGRDERLFF.

In this sample, this clone turned up a few times. TCRdb and the translated DNA give different amino acids at residue 11; the protein presented here is the one translated from the DNA. Any gene name here is a mouse gene name. Coverage ceases 3 residues before the CDR3 finishes, and the germline J gene fills in the end. This sequence joins TRBV1 and TRBJ1-3, with D maybe TRBD1 (6 bases). Per the germline V gene, CDR1 is NSQYPW and CDR2 is LRSPGD (reference sequence). The CDR3 is 14 amino acids. Trimming removed 3 bases at V and 6 bases at J, with 12 bases between. CDR3 residues: CTCSAGTNKNTLYF. The part of the CDR3 DNA that was read is TGCACCTGCAGTGCGGGGACAAATAAAAATACG. Filled out from reference TRBV1 and TRBJ1-3, the complete variable domain reads VTLLEQNPRWRLVPRGQAVNLRCILKNSQYPWMSWYQQDLQKQLQWLFTLRSPGDKEVKSLPGADYLATRVTDTELRLQVANMSQGRTLYCTCSAGTNKNTLYFGEGSRLIVV.

This clone was found a few times. Each gene name is a mouse one. This CDR3 is CASRRGVDYEQYF. The sequenced CDR3 bases are TGTGCCAGCAGGAGAGGGGTGGACTAT. V is TRBV13-3 and J is TRBJ2-7; possible D gene TRBD1, 5 bases. The CDR3 extends 4 residues past the end of the read, so its final part is completed from the germline J gene. V gave up 5 bases and J gave up 3 bases, with 12 bases separating them. In germline, CDR1 is NNHDY, CDR2 SYVADS. CDR3 length: 13 residues.